This TCR beta chain was obtained from a study of shared clonotypes between healthy human individuals. Some clones are missing from TCRdb's copy, which holds only in-frame ones; the method was immunoSEQ multiplex PCR. The table shows roughly 1,800,000 clones, with about 95% occurring only once. The germline CDR1 and CDR2 sequences are MNHNY and SVGAGI (reference sequence). The CDR3 has 15 residues. V lost 3 bases and J lost 2, with 12 bases in between. Terminally differentiated effector memory CD45RA+ cells were left out of the naive CD8 fraction, which was CD45RO-negative and positively selected for CCR7. As concerns this clone: Antigen: not known.

Study observations and caveats: The sharing of around 5% of naive CD4 clonotypes was seen across a handful of donors. Estimated richness was generally greater in naive than memory subsets.

The chain combines TRBV6-6 with TRBJ2-3, with D unresolved. Material for sequencing was naive CD8+ T cells sorted from blood. This TCR was recovered from a young man in good health. The CDR3 DNA reads as TGTGCCAGCAGTTATGGTTGGGGATCCACAGATACGCAGTATTTT. It is translated as CASSYGWGSTDTQYF.